These 3 T cell receptor beta chains originate from one sample sequenced in a study of CD8 T cells in Susac syndrome. Random hexamers were used to reverse transcribe an amount of about 0.45 to 1 ug RNA. TCRdb re-derived calls from the immunoSEQ multiplex PCR reads in MiXCR, one entry per CDR3 protein. The sample holds approximately 180,000 distinct CDR3 sequences, around 95% seen once. Sequencing was carried out using CD4+ T cells from PBMCs. Source of these receptors: a human donor with multiple sclerosis.

The V gene is TRBV2, the J gene TRBJ2-2; TRBD2 matches 12 bases. J lost 2 bases, V lost 5 bases, and 6 bases had no gene match. CDR1 is SNHLY and CDR2 is FYNNEI in the germline V gene. The CDR3 has 17 amino acids. CDR3 region: CASSKKLAGGNTGELFF. The DNA for the CDR3 is TGTGCCAGCAGTAAAAAACTAGCGGGGGGCAACACCGGGGAGCTGTTTTTT.

The rearrangement links TRBV7-9 to TRBJ2-3; the match to TRBD2 covers 8 bases. V was pared by 3 bases and J by 2 bases, with 7 bases of the junction left unmatched. Per the germline V gene, CDR1 is SEHNR and CDR2 is FQNEAQ (reference sequence). The CDR3 contains 16 residues. The CDR3 nucleotides read TGTGCCAGCAGCTTGAGGAGCGGGGGATTCACAGATACGCAGTATTTT. Protein product: CASSLRSGGFTDTQYF.

V is TRBV12-3 or TRBV12-4 and J is TRBJ2-7; D may correspond to TRBD1 or TRBD2 (5 bases each). This CDR3 is built from 13 residues. V was shortened by 6 bases and J by 4 bases, with 13 bases between the two germline ends. Here the CDR3 DNA reads TGTGCCAGCAGCCGGGACCGAAGATACGAGCAGTACTTC. Encoded protein: CASSRDRRYEQYF.